This is a list of T cell receptor beta chains from one sample in a study of long-term antiretroviral therapy in people with HIV. Some clones are missing from TCRdb's copy, which holds only in-frame ones; the method was immunoSEQ multiplex PCR. The sample has 20,000 to 25,000 clones, roughly 78% seen once. The sample consisted of unsorted PBMCs, taken 4.1 years after starting antiretroviral therapy. The source of these receptors is a woman between 40 and 55 years old with HIV. Both conserved end residues are part of each CDR3. The order of the fields is D gene, clone size, V gene, J gene, CDR3 protein, CDR3 DNA. The D gene is left open where the match is weak. Size is omitted from some rows. Given values are once, few, many or a class for expanded clones.

D gene: -
clone size: -
V gene: TRBV30
J gene: TRBJ2-7
CDR3 protein: CAWSGDHSEQYF
CDR3 DNA: TGTGCCTGGAGTGGGGACCACAGCGAGCAGTACTTC

D gene: -
clone size: -
V gene: TRBV11-2
J gene: TRBJ2-1
CDR3 protein: CASSLMPRGEQFF
CDR3 DNA: TGTGCCAGCAGCTTAATGCCCAGGGGTGAGCAGTTCTTC

D gene: TRBD2
clone size: -
V gene: TRBV5-6
J gene: TRBJ2-5
CDR3 protein: CASSLEGLALGTQYF
CDR3 DNA: TGTGCCAGCAGCCTCGAGGGACTAGCCTTGGGGACCCAGTACTTC

D gene: -
clone size: once
V gene: TRBV5-4
J gene: TRBJ1-1
CDR3 protein: CASRPGLNTEAFF
CDR3 DNA: TGTGCCAGCAGGCCCGGGTTGAACACTGAAGCTTTCTTT

D gene: TRBD2
clone size: -
V gene: TRBV6-5
J gene: TRBJ2-5
CDR3 protein: CASSTGLARWETQYF
CDR3 DNA: TGTGCCAGCAGTACGGGACTAGCGCGTTGGGAGACCCAGTACTTC

D gene: -
clone size: -
V gene: TRBV6-1
J gene: TRBJ1-1
CDR3 protein: CASSEIMNTEAFF
CDR3 DNA: TGTGCCAGCAGTGAAATTATGAACACTGAAGCTTTCTTT

D gene: -
clone size: -
V gene: TRBV6-5
J gene: TRBJ1-1
CDR3 protein: CASSYGGGMNTEAFF
CDR3 DNA: TGTGCCAGCAGTTACGGCGGGGGAATGAACACTGAAGCTTTCTTT

D gene: -
clone size: -
V gene: TRBV7-8
J gene: TRBJ2-5
CDR3 protein: CASSLEFYSWTQYF
CDR3 DNA: TGTGCCAGCAGCTTAGAGTTTTACAGTTGGACCCAGTACTTC

D gene: -
clone size: -
V gene: TRBV7-2
J gene: TRBJ1-2
CDR3 protein: CASSPTYGGGYGYTF
CDR3 DNA: TGTGCCAGCAGCCCTACCTATGGAGGGGGGTATGGCTACACCTTC

D gene: TRBD1
clone size: -
V gene: TRBV14
J gene: TRBJ1-1
CDR3 protein: CASRQGKGRWTEAFF
CDR3 DNA: TGTGCCAGCAGACAGGGGAAAGGGCGGTGGACTGAAGCTTTCTTT

D gene: -
clone size: -
V gene: TRBV19
J gene: TRBJ2-4
CDR3 protein: CASSMGSLAKNIQYF
CDR3 DNA: TGTGCCAGTAGTATGGGTTCTCTAGCCAAAAACATTCAGTACTTC

D gene: -
clone size: -
V gene: TRBV30
J gene: TRBJ1-6
CDR3 protein: CAWMAGGGDASPLHF
CDR3 DNA: TGTGCCTGGATGGCGGGGGGGGGTGACGCCTCACCCCTCCACTTT

D gene: TRBD2
clone size: -
V gene: TRBV4-3
J gene: TRBJ2-5
CDR3 protein: CASSQTGTSGAQETQYF
CDR3 DNA: TGCGCCAGCAGCCAAACCGGGACTAGCGGGGCCCAAGAGACCCAGTACTTC

D gene: TRBD2
clone size: -
V gene: TRBV18
J gene: TRBJ2-4
CDR3 protein: CASSLMGGDKNIQYF
CDR3 DNA: TGTGCCAGCTCCCTCATGGGGGGGGACAAAAACATTCAGTACTTC

D gene: -
clone size: -
V gene: TRBV19
J gene: TRBJ2-1
CDR3 protein: CASSIRGNEQFF
CDR3 DNA: TGTGCCAGTAGTATTAGGGGGAATGAGCAGTTCTTC

D gene: TRBD1
clone size: -
V gene: TRBV7-9
J gene: TRBJ2-7
CDR3 protein: CASSPTGGYEQYF
CDR3 DNA: TGTGCCAGCAGTCCAACAGGGGGCTACGAGCAGTACTTC

D gene: -
clone size: -
V gene: TRBV11-3
J gene: TRBJ2-2
CDR3 protein: CASSLGGNTGELFF
CDR3 DNA: TGTGCCAGCAGCTTAGGTGGGAACACCGGGGAGCTGTTTTTT

D gene: -
clone size: -
V gene: TRBV13
J gene: TRBJ2-7
CDR3 protein: CASSLSTTGGWYEQYF
CDR3 DNA: TGTGCCAGCAGCTTATCAACGACGGGGGGCTGGTACGAGCAGTACTTC

D gene: -
clone size: -
V gene: TRBV29-1
J gene: TRBJ2-5
CDR3 protein: CSVVSGFQETQYF
CDR3 DNA: TGCAGCGTTGTGTCGGGATTTCAAGAGACCCAGTACTTC

D gene: -
clone size: -
V gene: TRBV19
J gene: TRBJ1-5
CDR3 protein: CASSIRASSLSNQPQHF
CDR3 DNA: TGTGCCAGTAGTATCCGGGCCTCCTCCCTTAGCAATCAGCCCCAGCATTTT

D gene: TRBD2
clone size: once
V gene: TRBV5-4
J gene: TRBJ2-7
CDR3 protein: CASSLGGGGFYEQYF
CDR3 DNA: TGTGCCAGCAGCTTGGGGGGCGGGGGATTCTACGAGCAGTACTTC

D gene: -
clone size: few
V gene: TRBV7-9
J gene: TRBJ1-2
CDR3 protein: CASSLGEYYGYTF
CDR3 DNA: TGTGCCAGCAGCTTAGGAGAATACTATGGCTACACCTTC

D gene: -
clone size: -
V gene: TRBV25-1
J gene: TRBJ1-2
CDR3 protein: CASSERGVFGYTF
CDR3 DNA: TGTGCCAGCAGTGAGAGAGGGGTTTTTGGCTACACCTTC

D gene: -
clone size: few
V gene: TRBV10-1
J gene: TRBJ2-7
CDR3 protein: CASSVNAFSYEQYF
CDR3 DNA: TGCGCCAGCAGTGTCAACGCTTTCTCCTACGAGCAGTACTTC

D gene: -
clone size: -
V gene: TRBV1
J gene: TRBJ2-5
CDR3 protein: CTSSQRYSEYQETQYF
CDR3 DNA: TGCACCAGCAGCCAACGGTACTCTGAGTACCAAGAGACCCAGTACTTC

D gene: -
clone size: few
V gene: TRBV4-3
J gene: TRBJ1-1
CDR3 protein: CASSQARGGNTEAFF
CDR3 DNA: TGCGCCAGCAGCCAAGCGAGAGGGGGGAACACTGAAGCTTTCTTT

D gene: -
clone size: few
V gene: TRBV5-4
J gene: TRBJ1-2
CDR3 protein: CASSLGDIYGYTF
CDR3 DNA: TGTGCCAGCAGCCTAGGGGACATCTATGGCTACACCTTC

D gene: TRBD1
clone size: once
V gene: TRBV30
J gene: TRBJ1-1
CDR3 protein: CAWVEAGGPPEAFF
CDR3 DNA: TGTGCCTGGGTCGAGGCAGGGGGCCCCCCTGAAGCTTTCTTT

D gene: TRBD1
clone size: -
V gene: TRBV9
J gene: TRBJ2-5
CDR3 protein: CASSVGTGGTWETQYF
CDR3 DNA: TGTGCCAGCAGCGTAGGGACAGGGGGAACATGGGAGACCCAGTACTTC

D gene: -
clone size: once
V gene: TRBV5-6
J gene: TRBJ2-2
CDR3 protein: CASSRRASGTANTGELFF
CDR3 DNA: TGTGCCAGCAGCCGGAGGGCCTCCGGGACAGCTAACACCGGGGAGCTGTTTTTT

D gene: TRBD2
clone size: -
V gene: TRBV9
J gene: TRBJ2-1
CDR3 protein: CASSVVPTGLTYNEQFF
CDR3 DNA: TGTGCCAGCAGCGTAGTACCCACGGGACTAACCTACAATGAGCAGTTCTTC

D gene: TRBD2
clone size: -
V gene: TRBV12-5
J gene: TRBJ2-1
CDR3 protein: CASGLVRTSDYEQFF
CDR3 DNA: TGTGCTAGTGGTTTGGTACGGACTAGCGACTATGAGCAGTTCTTC

D gene: -
clone size: once
V gene: TRBV5-1
J gene: TRBJ2-3
CDR3 protein: CASSLSGLPFTRGAFRTQYF
CDR3 DNA: TGCGCCAGCAGCTTGAGCGGCCTTCCATTCACTCGCGGGGCATTCCGTACGCAGTATTTT

D gene: TRBD2
clone size: -
V gene: TRBV27
J gene: TRBJ2-7
CDR3 protein: CASSPDSGRAHEQYF
CDR3 DNA: TGTGCCAGCAGCCCCGACTCCGGGAGGGCCCACGAGCAGTACTTC

D gene: TRBD1
clone size: -
V gene: TRBV12-5
J gene: TRBJ1-3
CDR3 protein: CASGLALPSTGVGNTIYF
CDR3 DNA: TGTGCTAGTGGTTTGGCCCTCCCCTCGACAGGGGTCGGAAACACCATATATTTT